The clone carrying this T cell receptor (beta chain) was seen at least ten times. Its matching antigen is unknown. One junction end does not reproduce the germline sequence, and a read error may be involved. The data belong to a study of T cells in Graves' hyperthyroidism and ophthalmopathy. Study observations and caveats: A 13 V-J model separated ophthalmopathy from stable hyperthyroidism.

Germline values: CDR1 SGHAT, CDR2 FQNNGV. This CDR3 is 13 amino acids long. Blood was drawn at first hyperthyroidism diagnosis, before any ophthalmopathy symptoms. Using less than 12 ml of fresh peripheral blood, PBMCs were prepared. Amplified TCR beta CDR3 regions derived from RNA transcripts. When the TCR CDR3 underwent first-round RT-PCR, the HTBI primer set was used. TCRdb processed the multiplex PCR reads anew with MiXCR; each CDR3 protein has one entry. Of hundreds of thousands of distinct CDR3 sequences listed, approximately 15% are singletons. This chain uses TRBV11-2 with TRBJ2-7, with D unresolved. This clonotype originated in a woman aged 30 to 39 with Graves' hyperthyroidism that later progressed to Graves' ophthalmopathy. Sequenced material: blood. As DNA, the CDR3 is TGTGCCAGCAGCTTAGAATTCTCCCACGAGCAGTACTTC. Its translation is CASSLEFSHEQYF.